A single T cell receptor beta chain is shown here with its context. Its matching antigen is unknown. Each of the donors was a healthy bone marrow donor. The CDR3 is 15 residues long. CDR1 and CDR2 (germline): ENHRY, SYGVKD. With V trimmed by 0 bases and J by 7 bases, 1 base remained unmatched. PCR used 60 Vbeta primers and 13 Jbeta primers. TCRdb's copy holds only in-frame clones and misses some; the assay was immunoSEQ multiplex PCR. Among 150,000 or so clones listed, 75% to 80% were seen once. This entry comes from a study of cytomegalovirus exposure and HLA in healthy donors. Overall study findings and caveats: The likely explanation for a cluster of highly shared sequence variants was sequencing artifact.

The clonotype originates from a man aged 50-60 years in good health and CMV-seropositive. Sequencing was carried out using PBMCs. This rearrangement joins TRBV10-3 to TRBJ2-1; 12 bases map to TRBD2. CDR3 residues: CAISESLAGGNEQFF. Written as DNA, the CDR3 is TGTGCCATCAGTGAGTCACTAGCGGGGGGAAATGAGCAGTTCTTC.